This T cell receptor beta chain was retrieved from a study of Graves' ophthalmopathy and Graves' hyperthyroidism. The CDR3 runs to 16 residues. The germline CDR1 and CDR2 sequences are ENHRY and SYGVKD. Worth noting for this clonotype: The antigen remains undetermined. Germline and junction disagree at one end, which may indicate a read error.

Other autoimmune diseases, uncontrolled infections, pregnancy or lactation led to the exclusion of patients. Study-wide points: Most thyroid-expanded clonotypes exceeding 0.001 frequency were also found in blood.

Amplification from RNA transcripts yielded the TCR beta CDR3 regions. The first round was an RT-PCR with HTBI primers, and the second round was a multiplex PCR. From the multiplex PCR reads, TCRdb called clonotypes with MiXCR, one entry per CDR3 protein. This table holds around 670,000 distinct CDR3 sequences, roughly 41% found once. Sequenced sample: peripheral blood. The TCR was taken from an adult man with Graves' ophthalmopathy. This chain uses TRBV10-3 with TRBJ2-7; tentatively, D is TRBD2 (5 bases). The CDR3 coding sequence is TGTGCCAGCAGTGAAGAGGGCCTCCAAACCTTCTACGAGCAGTACTTC. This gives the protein CASSEEGLQTFYEQYF.